The 29 T cell receptor beta chains reported below all come from one sample, sequenced in a study of regulatory T cells in long-lasting Graves disease. Arm-PCR of CDR3 regions and iRepertoire HTBI primers were used to build TCR beta libraries. TCRdb reprocessed the multiplex PCR reads with MiXCR, giving one entry per CDR3 protein. The repertoire consists of around 500,000 distinct CDR3 sequences, with approximately 15% occurring once and the leading ten covering roughly a tenth. Time point in this sample: newly diagnosed GD, antithyroid drugs for less than 3 months. PBMC RNA was the source of the TCR library. In addition, the sample was reused for a study of T cells in Graves' hyperthyroidism and ophthalmopathy.

The specimen was peripheral blood mononuclear cells (PBMCs), collected at new diagnosis, from a patient treated with antithyroid drugs. The receptors come from a man aged 25-40 years with Graves disease.

This clonotype was counted ten times or more. The CDR3 coding sequence is TGTGCCAGCAGTGAATCGTGGACAGGTGCGGCTGAAGCTTTCTTT. Its translation is CASSESWTGAAEAFF. The rearrangement joins TRBV2 to TRBJ1-1; 7 nucleotides match TRBD1. Germline V gene sequence: CDR1 SNHLY, CDR2 FYNNEI. The length of the CDR3 is 15 residues. V lost 2 bases and J lost 6; bases outside the gene matches: 9.

This clonotype was recorded many times. This sequence joins TRBV7-9 and TRBJ2-1, with 10 nucleotides matching TRBD2. The germline CDR1 and CDR2 sequences are SEHNR and FQNEAQ (reference sequence). The CDR3 has 18 amino acids. With V trimmed by 0 bases and J by 1 base, 6 bases remained unmatched. The CDR3 DNA reads TGTGCCAGCAGCTTAGCTAGCGGGAGGATCGCATCCTACAATGAGCAGTTCTTC. Translation gives CASSLASGRIASYNEQFF.

This clonotype was detected many times. The rearrangement uses TRBV20-1 and TRBJ1-1, with D unclear. From germline, CDR1 is DFQATT and CDR2 SNEGSKA (reference sequence). The length of the CDR3 is 12 residues. V was clipped by 3 bases and J by 5 bases, with 10 bases between them. The CDR3 DNA follows: TGCAGTGCTAGTGATGGGGAGACTGAAGCTTTCTTT. This sequence encodes CSASDGETEAFF.

The table lists this clonotype with many counts. CDR3 bases: TGCAGCGCGGGATTTCCTAATGAGCAGTTCTTC. Residues: CSAGFPNEQFF. The rearrangement links TRBV29-1 to TRBJ2-1; TRBD2 is a possible D gene (5 bases). This CDR3 region has 11 residues. In germline, CDR1 is SQVTM, CDR2 ANQGSEA. The V end was cut by 7 bases, the J end by 7 bases, with 11 bases between.

This clonotype was seen ten or more times. The chain carries TRBV19 and TRBJ1-5, with 9 bases aligning to TRBD1. CDR3 length: 16 amino acids. Trimming at V came to 0 bases and at J to 2 bases, leaving 2 bases not matched to a gene. Germline loops: CDR1 LNHDA, CDR2 SQIVND (reference sequence). CDR3: CASSIDRDRGNQPQHF. CDR3 sequence (DNA): TGTGCCAGTAGTATAGATCGGGACAGGGGCAATCAGCCCCAGCATTTT.

This clonotype was observed a few times. The V gene is TRBV29-1, the J gene TRBJ1-3; 8 nucleotides agree with TRBD1. The CDR3 runs to 14 residues. J gave up 4 bases and V 7 bases, and 9 bases lay outside the gene matches. CDR1 is SQVTM and CDR2 is ANQGSEA in the germline V gene. CDR3 protein: CSAGQGVGGNTIYF. The CDR3 coding sequence is TGCAGCGCAGGACAGGGAGTAGGAGGAAACACCATATATTTT.

This clonotype was recorded many times. The V call is TRBV28, the J call TRBJ2-3; D tentatively fits TRBD1 or TRBD2 (5 bases each). Trimming cost V 2 bases and J 3 bases, with 9 bases left between them. The CDR3 has 14 residues. Germline-derived CDR1 and CDR2 are MDHEN and SYDVKM. The CDR3 region is CASSLGTVTDTQYF. The DNA of the CDR3 is TGTGCCAGCAGTTTAGGGACGGTGACAGATACGCAGTATTTT.

This clonotype was counted at least ten times. V is TRBV2 and J is TRBJ1-3; D ambiguous. Trimming took 1 base from V and 0 from J, leaving 10 bases between them. The CDR3 length is 16 residues. Per the germline V gene, CDR1 is SNHLY and CDR2 is FYNNEI. CDR3 in DNA: TGTGCCAGCAGTGAAGAGGCGGTGAGCTCTGGAAACACCATATATTTT. Its translation: CASSEEAVSSGNTIYF. Variable domain in full (rest from reference TRBV2 and TRBJ1-3): EPEVTQTPSHQVTQMGQEVILRCVPISNHLYFYWYRQILGQKVEFLVSFYNNEISEKSEIFDDQFSVERPDGSNFTLKIRSTKLEDSAMYFCASSEEAVSSGNTIYFGEGSWLTVV.

The gene calls are TRBV6-1 and TRBJ1-3, with D perhaps TRBD1 (6 bases). The V end lost 6 bases, the J end lost 0 bases, and 12 bases lay between the germline ends. The CDR3 contains 15 residues. CDR1 is MNHNS, CDR2 SASEGT, per germline. CDR3: CASRSRDNSGNTIYF. CDR3 coding DNA: TGTGCCAGCAGGTCCCGGGACAACTCTGGAAACACCATATATTTT.

This clonotype showed up just a few times. The chain carries TRBV24-1 and TRBJ2-7, with TRBD1 matching 8 bases. Trimming took 3 bases from V and 4 from J; bases not matched to a gene: 7. The CDR3 sequence is 15 residues long. Looked up from germline, CDR1 is KGHDR and CDR2 is SFDVKD. This CDR3 reads CATSDPGQGKYEQYF. The CDR3 DNA reads TGTGCCACCAGTGATCCAGGACAGGGTAAATACGAGCAGTACTTC.

In its sample, this clonotype was seen many times. The DNA of the CDR3 is TGCAGCGCCGGGACAGGAGCATACAATGAGCAGTTCTTC. It specifies CSAGTGAYNEQFF. The chain joins TRBV29-1 to TRBJ2-1; 8 bases line up with TRBD1. Losses at the gene ends were 7 bases for V and 4 bases for J; bases not matched to a gene: 6. This CDR3 has 13 residues. The germline CDR1 and CDR2 sequences are SQVTM and ANQGSEA.

This clonotype was observed many times. The V gene is TRBV6-5, the J gene TRBJ2-7, with a tentative D call TRBD2 (5 bases). The CDR3 is 15 amino acids. Trimming pared 2 bases from V and 5 bases from J, leaving 16 bases between. In germline, CDR1 is MNHEY, CDR2 SVGAGI. The CDR3 DNA reads as TGTGCCAGCAGTTACCGGGTGGTAAGCGGCAACGAGCAGTACTTC. This gives the protein CASSYRVVSGNEQYF.

This clonotype appeared a few times. One base away lies a much larger clone, so this may be a sequencing read error. CDR3 DNA sequence: TGTGCCAGCAGCCCGACTAGCGCCAACACAGATACGCAGTATTTT. Translated, it gives CASSPTSANTDTQYF. The rearrangement links TRBV2 to TRBJ2-3; 8 positions agree with TRBD2. J gave up 2 bases and V 6 bases, and 7 bases lay outside the gene matches. The CDR3 sequence is 15 residues long. Germline V gene lookup returns CDR1 SNHLY and CDR2 FYNNEI.

This clonotype was counted ten times or more. One junction end does not reproduce the germline sequence, and a read error may be involved. The rearrangement links TRBV5-6 to TRBJ1-1; D might be TRBD1 (5 bases). CDR3 length equals 12 residues. Germline V gives CDR1 SGHDT, CDR2 YYEEEE. CDR3: CASSWGNAEAFF. The CDR3 nucleotides are TGTGCCAGCAGCTGGGGGAACGCTGAAGCTTTCTTT.

The gene calls are TRBV12-5 and TRBJ1-3, with D perhaps TRBD1 (5 bases). The CDR3 consists of 14 residues. Germline lookup yields CDR1 LGHNT and CDR2 FRNRAP. Trimming left V 7 bases short and J 0 bases short, with 10 bases between. The CDR3 sequence is CASAQGFSGNTIYF. The CDR3 nucleotides read TGTGCTAGTGCCCAGGGTTTCTCTGGAAACACCATATATTTT.

In its sample, this clonotype was seen many times. V and J are TRBV27 and TRBJ2-7; D is perhaps TRBD1 (7 bases). CDR1 is MNHEY and CDR2 is SMNVEV in the germline V gene (reference sequence). The CDR3 spans 19 residues. V was clipped by 5 bases and J by 1 base, with 27 bases between them. The CDR3 DNA sequence: TGTGCCAGCAGTCATCAGGGGGGCGGCGGGAACCTATTATCCTACGAGCAGTACTTC. It translates to CASSHQGGGGNLLSYEQYF.

This clonotype was recorded at least ten times. The chain uses TRBV20-1 and TRBJ2-7; D call uncertain. V lost 0 bases and J 3 bases, leaving 12 bases between the germline ends. Germline values: CDR1 DFQATT, CDR2 SNEGSKA (reference sequence). CDR3 length: 14 amino acids. CDR3 protein: CSARDRGSSYEQYF. The CDR3 DNA reads TGCAGTGCTAGAGATCGAGGTAGCAGCTACGAGCAGTACTTC.

This clonotype was detected a few times. V usage is TRBV6-1 and J usage is TRBJ2-1; TRBD2 agrees at 11 bases. Germline-derived CDR1 and CDR2 are MNHNS and SASEGT. V trimming: 7 bases; J trimming: 8 bases; junction bases outside the gene matches: 10. The CDR3 extends over 15 amino acids. The CDR3 region is CASTLLAGVSDEQFF. DNA for the CDR3: TGTGCCAGCACCCTACTAGCGGGAGTAAGTGATGAGCAGTTCTTC.

The chain joins TRBV5-6 to TRBJ2-3; the D call may be TRBD1 or TRBD2 (5 bases each). This CDR3 has 16 residues. V lost 0 bases and J lost 3, with 14 bases in between. The germline V gene has CDR1 SGHDT and CDR2 YYEEEE. The CDR3 nucleotides are TGTGCCAGCAGCTTGGTAGGGGACCCAGAGACAGATACGCAGTATTTT. Translated: CASSLVGDPETDTQYF.

This clonotype was counted only a few times. This sequence joins TRBV11-2 and TRBJ1-1, with D perhaps TRBD1 (5 bases). Trimming stripped 5 bases from V and 1 base from J, with 14 bases between. Germline CDR1 is SGHAT and CDR2 is FQNNGV. The CDR3 runs to 15 residues. The CDR3 region has the DNA TGTGCCAGCAGCCAATACAGTGGGACGAACACTGAAGCTTTCTTT. Residues: CASSQYSGTNTEAFF. The full variable domain, its missing parts supplied by reference TRBV11-2 and TRBJ1-1, is EAGVAQSPRYKIIEKRQSVAFWCNPISGHATLYWYQQILGQGPKLLIQFQNNGVVDDSQLPKDRFSAERLKGVDSTLKIQPAKLEDSAVYLCASSQYSGTNTEAFFGQGTRLTVV.

In its sample, this clonotype was seen many times. The chain joins TRBV5-1 to TRBJ2-7; 10 bases are a match to TRBD1. After removal of 1 base from V and 3 bases from J, the junction contained 10 bases not matched to a gene. The CDR3 consists of 17 residues. Germline CDR1 reads SGHRS; CDR2 reads YFSETQ. The CDR3 DNA reads as TGCGCCAGCAGCTTGCGGGGCGGGGACAGGGGATTCTACGAGCAGTACTTC. Its protein product is CASSLRGGDRGFYEQYF.

The table lists this clonotype with many counts. This sequence joins TRBV6-1 and TRBJ1-4; no clear D gene. This CDR3 is built from 14 residues. Germline lookup yields CDR1 MNHNS and CDR2 SASEGT. Trimming took 7 bases from V and 0 from J, leaving 9 bases between them. DNA of the CDR3: TGTGCCAGCAAGAGAAGCCCAACTAATGAAAAACTGTTTTTT. It codes for CASKRSPTNEKLFF.

This clonotype has at least ten counts. The chain joins TRBV7-2 to TRBJ2-7; 7 positions agree with TRBD2. The CDR3 has 15 residues. V lost 4 bases and J lost 0; bases outside the gene matches: 6. Per the germline V gene, CDR1 is SGHTA and CDR2 is FQGNSA. This CDR3 is CASSSWGGYSYEQYF. DNA of the CDR3: TGTGCCAGCAGCTCTTGGGGGGGGTACTCCTACGAGCAGTACTTC.

This clonotype was detected many times. The rearrangement links TRBV19 to TRBJ2-5; a possible D gene is TRBD2 (5 bases). Germline CDR1 and CDR2: LNHDA and SQIVND (reference sequence). V lost 4 bases and J 5 bases, leaving 11 bases between the germline ends. This CDR3 has 13 residues. The CDR3 nucleotides are TGTGCCAGTAGTACCGAGACTAAGGAGACCCAGTACTTC. This translates into CASSTETKETQYF.

For this clonotype: A far bigger clonotype differs at one base, so this is likely a read error. The chain employs TRBV27 and TRBJ2-7; D ambiguous. Looked up from germline, CDR1 is MNHEY and CDR2 is SMNVEV (reference sequence). Between the trimmed V and J ends, which lost 3 bases and 7 bases, there was a span of 22 bases. The CDR3 totals 16 residues. The CDR3 DNA follows: TGTGCCAGCAGTTTTCAGTGGCCACCTCCTTACAATGAGCAGTACTTC. It specifies CASSFQWPPPYNEQYF.

The chain is built from TRBV20-1 and TRBJ2-1, with no clear D. The germline V gene encodes CDR1 DFQATT and CDR2 SNEGSKA (reference sequence). This CDR3 comprises 14 residues. V shed 5 bases and J shed 0 bases, with 11 bases lying between them. This CDR3 is CSASTDSSYNEQFF. CDR3 nucleotides: TGCAGTGCTTCTACGGATAGCTCCTACAATGAGCAGTTCTTC.

This clonotype was detected only a few times. The rearrangement joins TRBV27 to TRBJ2-1, with 10 bases matching TRBD2. V was clipped by 5 bases and J by 9 bases; unmatched bases: 7. Germline V gene data show CDR1 as MNHEY and CDR2 as SMNVEV (reference sequence). The CDR3 extends over 14 amino acids. The CDR3 spells CASSASGSIVEQFF. Here the CDR3 DNA reads TGTGCCAGCAGTGCTAGCGGGAGTATCGTTGAGCAGTTCTTC.

This clonotype was seen ten or more times. V is TRBV13 and J is TRBJ2-7; D is possibly TRBD1 or TRBD2 (5 bases each). This CDR3 has 15 amino acids. The V gene lost 5 bases and the J gene lost 1 base, with 15 bases spanning the gap. CDR1 is PRHDT, CDR2 FYEKMQ, per germline (reference sequence). The CDR3 here is CASSPGTHASYEQYF. In DNA form, the CDR3 reads TGTGCCAGCAGCCCCGGGACCCACGCATCCTACGAGCAGTACTTC.

As to this clonotype: One base away lies a much larger clone, so this may be a sequencing read error. The CDR3 does not close with the conserved phenylalanine or tryptophan, likely indicating a read error. The rearrangement links TRBV27 to TRBJ2-1; tentative D call: TRBD2 (6 bases). The CDR3 consists of 14 residues. Germline V gene sequence: CDR1 MNHEY, CDR2 SMNVEV (reference sequence). V was trimmed by 6 bases and J by 5 bases, leaving 14 bases between them. The CDR3 nucleotides read TGTGCCAGCAGGGACCCGGGGAGGAACAATGAGCAGTTCATC. Translated, it gives CASRDPGRNNEQFI.